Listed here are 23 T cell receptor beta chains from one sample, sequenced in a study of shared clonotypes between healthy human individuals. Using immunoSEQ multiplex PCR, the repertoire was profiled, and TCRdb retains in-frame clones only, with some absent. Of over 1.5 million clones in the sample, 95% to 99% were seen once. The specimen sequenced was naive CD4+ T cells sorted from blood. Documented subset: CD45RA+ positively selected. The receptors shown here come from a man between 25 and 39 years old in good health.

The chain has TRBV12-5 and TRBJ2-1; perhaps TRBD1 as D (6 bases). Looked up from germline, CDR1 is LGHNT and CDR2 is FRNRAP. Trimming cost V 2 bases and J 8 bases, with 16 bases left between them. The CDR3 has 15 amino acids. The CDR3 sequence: CASGLMHGTSHEQFF. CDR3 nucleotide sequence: TGTGCTAGTGGTTTGATGCATGGGACATCCCATGAGCAGTTCTTC. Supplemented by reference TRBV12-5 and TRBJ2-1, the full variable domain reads DARVTQTPRHKVTEMGQEVTMRCQPILGHNTVFWYRQTMMQGLELLAYFRNRAPLDDSGMPKDRFSAEMPDATLATLKIQPSEPRDSAVYFCASGLMHGTSHEQFFGPGTRLTVL.

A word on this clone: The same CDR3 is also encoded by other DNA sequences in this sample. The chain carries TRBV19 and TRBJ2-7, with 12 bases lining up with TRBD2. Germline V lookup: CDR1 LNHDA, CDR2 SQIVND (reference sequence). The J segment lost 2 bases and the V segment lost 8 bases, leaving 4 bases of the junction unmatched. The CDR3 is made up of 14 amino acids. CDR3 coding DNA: TGTGCCAGTTCAGGACTAGCGGGGACCTACGAGCAGTACTTC. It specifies CASSGLAGTYEQYF. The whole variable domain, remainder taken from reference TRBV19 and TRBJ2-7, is DGGITQSPKYLFRKEGQNVTLSCEQNLNHDAMYWYRQDPGQGLRLIYYSQIVNDFQKGDIAEGYSVSREKKESFPLTVTSAQKNPTAFYLCASSGLAGTYEQYFGPGTRLTVT.

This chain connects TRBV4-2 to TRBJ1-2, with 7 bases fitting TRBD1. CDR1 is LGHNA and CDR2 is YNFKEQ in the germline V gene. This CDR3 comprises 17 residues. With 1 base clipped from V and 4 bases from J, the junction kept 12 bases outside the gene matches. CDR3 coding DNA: TGTGCCAGCAGCCAAGGGGACGCCCGGGACAGTCCCTATGGCTACACCTTC. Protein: CASSQGDARDSPYGYTF.

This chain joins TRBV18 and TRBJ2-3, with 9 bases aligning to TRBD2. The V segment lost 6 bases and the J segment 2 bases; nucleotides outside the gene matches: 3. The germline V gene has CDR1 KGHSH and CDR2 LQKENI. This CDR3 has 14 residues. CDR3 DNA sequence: TGTGCCAGCTCTAAGCGGGAGGACACAGATACGCAGTATTTT. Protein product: CASSKREDTDTQYF.

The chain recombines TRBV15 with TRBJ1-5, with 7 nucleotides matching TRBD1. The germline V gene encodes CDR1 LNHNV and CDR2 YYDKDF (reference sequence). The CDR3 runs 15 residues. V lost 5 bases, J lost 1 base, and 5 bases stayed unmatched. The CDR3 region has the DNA TGTGCCACCAGCCCAGACAGGGTAAGCAATCAGCCCCAGCATTTT. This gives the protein CATSPDRVSNQPQHF.

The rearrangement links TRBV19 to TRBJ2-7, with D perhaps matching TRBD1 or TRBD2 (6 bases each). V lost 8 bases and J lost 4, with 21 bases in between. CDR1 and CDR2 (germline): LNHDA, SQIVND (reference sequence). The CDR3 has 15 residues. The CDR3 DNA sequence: TGTGCCAGTCGGAATCAGGGGAGGTCAGGTTACGAGCAGTACTTC. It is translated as CASRNQGRSGYEQYF. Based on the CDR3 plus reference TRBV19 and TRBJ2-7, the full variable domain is DGGITQSPKYLFRKEGQNVTLSCEQNLNHDAMYWYRQDPGQGLRLIYYSQIVNDFQKGDIAEGYSVSREKKESFPLTVTSAQKNPTAFYLCASRNQGRSGYEQYFGPGTRLTVT.

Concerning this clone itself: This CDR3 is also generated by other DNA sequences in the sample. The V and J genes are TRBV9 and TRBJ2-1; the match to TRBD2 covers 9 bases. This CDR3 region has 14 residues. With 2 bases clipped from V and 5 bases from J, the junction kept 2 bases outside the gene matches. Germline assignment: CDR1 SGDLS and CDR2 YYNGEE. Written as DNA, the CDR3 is TGTGCCAGCAGCGTTGCGGGAGGGAACAATGAGCAGTTCTTC. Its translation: CASSVAGGNNEQFF.

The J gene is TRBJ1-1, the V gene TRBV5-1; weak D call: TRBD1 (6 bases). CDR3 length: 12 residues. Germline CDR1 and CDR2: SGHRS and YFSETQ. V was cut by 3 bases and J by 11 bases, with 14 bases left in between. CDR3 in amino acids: CASSSKGERAFF. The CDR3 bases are TGCGCCAGCAGCTCCAAGGGGGAGAGGGCTTTCTTT.

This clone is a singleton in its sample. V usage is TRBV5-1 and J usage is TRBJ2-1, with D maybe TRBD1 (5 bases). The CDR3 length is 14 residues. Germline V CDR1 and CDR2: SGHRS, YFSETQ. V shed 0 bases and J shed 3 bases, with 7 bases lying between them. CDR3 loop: CASSLDRSYNEQFF. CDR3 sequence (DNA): TGCGCCAGCAGCTTGGACAGGAGCTACAATGAGCAGTTCTTC.

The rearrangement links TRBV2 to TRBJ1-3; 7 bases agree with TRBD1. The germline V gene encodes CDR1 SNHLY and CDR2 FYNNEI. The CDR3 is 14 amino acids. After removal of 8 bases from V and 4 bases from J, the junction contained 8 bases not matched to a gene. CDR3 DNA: TGTGCCAGCGACAGGGAAACTCTGGGAAACACCATATATTTT. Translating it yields CASDRETLGNTIYF. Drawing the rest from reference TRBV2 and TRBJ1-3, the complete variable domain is EPEVTQTPSHQVTQMGQEVILRCVPISNHLYFYWYRQILGQKVEFLVSFYNNEISEKSEIFDDQFSVERPDGSNFTLKIRSTKLEDSAMYFCASDRETLGNTIYFGEGSWLTVV.

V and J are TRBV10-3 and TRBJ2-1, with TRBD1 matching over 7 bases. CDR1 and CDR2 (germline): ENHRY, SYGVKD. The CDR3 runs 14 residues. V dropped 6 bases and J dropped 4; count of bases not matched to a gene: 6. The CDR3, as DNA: TGTGCCATCAGACCCGGGACAGCTTACAATGAGCAGTTCTTC. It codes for CAIRPGTAYNEQFF.

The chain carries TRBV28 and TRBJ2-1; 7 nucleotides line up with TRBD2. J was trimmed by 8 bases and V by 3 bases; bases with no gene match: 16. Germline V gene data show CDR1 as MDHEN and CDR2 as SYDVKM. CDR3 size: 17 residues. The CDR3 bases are TGTGCCAGCAGTTTGGGGTTAGCGGGCCACCTGGGGGATGAGCAGTTCTTC. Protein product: CASSLGLAGHLGDEQFF.

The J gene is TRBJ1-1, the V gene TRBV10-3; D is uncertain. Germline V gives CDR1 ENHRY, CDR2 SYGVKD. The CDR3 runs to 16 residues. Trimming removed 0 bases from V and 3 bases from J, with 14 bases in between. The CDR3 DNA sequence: TGTGCCATCAGTGAGTCGGCCCCCAGCCGGGACACTGAAGCTTTCTTT. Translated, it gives CAISESAPSRDTEAFF.

The CDR3 protein is CASSAGGLVTGELFF. DNA of the CDR3: TGTGCCAGCAGTGCGGGGGGCTTGGTCACCGGGGAGCTGTTTTTT. The rearrangement uses TRBV25-1 and TRBJ2-2; tentatively, D is TRBD2 (7 bases). Trimming pared 4 bases from V and 4 bases from J, leaving 13 bases between. This CDR3 contains 15 residues. CDR1 is MGHDK, CDR2 SYGVNS, per germline.

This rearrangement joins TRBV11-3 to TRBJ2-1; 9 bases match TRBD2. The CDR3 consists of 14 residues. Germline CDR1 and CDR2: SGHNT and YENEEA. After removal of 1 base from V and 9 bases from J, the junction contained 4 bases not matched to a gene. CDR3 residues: CASSLVGLAGEQFF. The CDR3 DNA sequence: TGTGCCAGCAGCTTAGTGGGACTAGCAGGTGAGCAGTTCTTC.

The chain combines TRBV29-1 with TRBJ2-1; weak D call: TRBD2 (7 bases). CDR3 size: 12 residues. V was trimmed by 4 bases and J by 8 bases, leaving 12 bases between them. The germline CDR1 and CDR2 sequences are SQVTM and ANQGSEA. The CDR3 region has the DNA TGCAGCGTTGCGCAGGGGAGGGATGAGCAGTTCTTC. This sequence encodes CSVAQGRDEQFF.

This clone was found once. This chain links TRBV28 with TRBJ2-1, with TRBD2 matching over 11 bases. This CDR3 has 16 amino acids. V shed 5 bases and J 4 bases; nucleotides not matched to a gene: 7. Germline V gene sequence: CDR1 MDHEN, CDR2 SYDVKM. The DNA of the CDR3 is TGTGCCAGCAGTCGTATAGCGGGAGGGGGGTACAATGAGCAGTTCTTC. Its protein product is CASSRIAGGGYNEQFF.

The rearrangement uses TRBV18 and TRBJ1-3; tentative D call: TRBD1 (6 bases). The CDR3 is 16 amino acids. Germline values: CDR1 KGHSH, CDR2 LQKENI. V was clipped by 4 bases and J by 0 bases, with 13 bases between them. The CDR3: CASSHARGTSGNTIYF. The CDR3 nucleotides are TGTGCCAGCTCACACGCAAGGGGGACCTCTGGAAACACCATATATTTT.

The CDR3 loop is CASSAGQGGGEKLFF. The CDR3 DNA reads as TGTGCCAGCAGCGCCGGACAGGGTGGTGGTGAAAAACTGTTTTTT. This chain uses TRBV5-4 with TRBJ1-4; 8 bases are shared with TRBD1. Germline V gene sequence: CDR1 SGHNT, CDR2 YYREEE (reference sequence). The CDR3 runs 15 residues. Unmatched junction bases numbered 9, after V lost 4 bases and J lost 7 bases.

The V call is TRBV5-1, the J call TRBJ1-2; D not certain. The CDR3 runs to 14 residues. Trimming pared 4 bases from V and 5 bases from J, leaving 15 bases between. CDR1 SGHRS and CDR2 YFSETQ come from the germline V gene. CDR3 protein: CASSLYAELYGYTF. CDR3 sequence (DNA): TGCGCCAGCAGCCTATATGCGGAGCTTTATGGCTACACCTTC.

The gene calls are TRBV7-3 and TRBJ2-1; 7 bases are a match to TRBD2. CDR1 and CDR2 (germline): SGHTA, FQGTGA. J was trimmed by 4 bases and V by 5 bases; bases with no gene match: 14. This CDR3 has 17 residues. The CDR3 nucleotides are TGTGCCAGCAGCCCACTTCAGGTCCCTAGCGGATACAATGAGCAGTTCTTC. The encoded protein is CASSPLQVPSGYNEQFF. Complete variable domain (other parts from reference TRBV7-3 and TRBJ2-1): GAGVSQTPSNKVTEKGKYVELRCDPISGHTALYWYRQSLGQGPEFLIYFQGTGAADDSGLPNDRFFAVRPEGSVSTLKIQRTERGDSAVYLCASSPLQVPSGYNEQFFGPGTRLTVL.

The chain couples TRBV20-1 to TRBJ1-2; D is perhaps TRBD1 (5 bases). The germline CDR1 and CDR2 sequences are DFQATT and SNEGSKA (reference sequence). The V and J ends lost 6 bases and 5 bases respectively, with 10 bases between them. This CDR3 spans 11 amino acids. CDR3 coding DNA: TGCAGTGCGCAGACAGTATATGGCTACACCTTC. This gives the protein CSAQTVYGYTF.

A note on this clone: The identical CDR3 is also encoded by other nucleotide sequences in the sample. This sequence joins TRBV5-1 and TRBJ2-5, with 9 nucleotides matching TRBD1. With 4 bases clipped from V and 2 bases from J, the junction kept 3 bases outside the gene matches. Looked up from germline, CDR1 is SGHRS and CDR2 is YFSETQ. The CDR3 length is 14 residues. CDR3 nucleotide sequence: TGCGCCAGCAGCATAGGACAGGGGCAAGAGACCCAGTACTTC. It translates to CASSIGQGQETQYF.